This T cell receptor beta chain was recorded in a study of beta chain features in type 1 diabetes. Notes on the study in general: Among patients with Type 1 diabetes, TCRB CDR3s were moderately but significantly shorter in every one of the four CD4+ subsets.

Looked up from germline, CDR1 is LGHNA and CDR2 is YSLEER. The CDR3 has 14 residues. Trimming cost V 4 bases and J 1 base; bases outside gene matches: 3. Expressed TCRB transcripts were sequenced after all isolated RNA was converted to cDNA. The assay was immunoSEQ multiplex PCR, and TCRdb's table has in-frame clones only and misses some. The profile shows around 650,000 clones, roughly an eighth of them singletons. As for this clone: Antigen: not known.

The chain joins TRBV4-3 to TRBJ2-5; 7 bases fit TRBD1. The source of this sequence is a man aged 30 to 45 with type 1 diabetes. The sequenced sample consisted of naive CD4+ T cells from blood. For the CDR3, the DNA is TGCGCCAGCAGCCCCTCAGGGGGCCAAGAGACCCAGTACTTC. This gives the protein CASSPSGGQETQYF.